One and the same sample provided the 5 T cell receptor beta chains below, sequenced in a study of shared clonotypes between healthy human individuals. The table came from immunoSEQ multiplex PCR; TCRdb's copy has only in-frame clones and leaves some out. The sample yields about 1.1 million clones, approximately 77% seen once. The sequenced sample consisted of memory CD4+ T cells from PBMCs. The subset is: CD45RA-negative fraction. The receptors shown here come from a man aged 18 to 30 in good health. Some clones in this sample may be carry-over from other donors' samples.

The rearrangement joins TRBV28 to TRBJ2-7; TRBD2 matches at 7 bases. The germline V gene has CDR1 MDHEN and CDR2 SYDVKM. The CDR3 runs 14 residues. V was pared by 3 bases and J by 3 bases, with 5 bases of the junction left unmatched. The CDR3 DNA reads TGTGCCAGCAGTTTTGCGGGAGCTCTCTACGAGCAGTACTTC. Amino acids: CASSFAGALYEQYF. Supplemented by reference TRBV28 and TRBJ2-7, the full variable domain reads DVKVTQSSRYLVKRTGEKVFLECVQDMDHENMFWYRQDPGLGLRLIYFSYDVKMKEKGDIPEGYSVSREKKERFSLILESASTNQTSMYLCASSFAGALYEQYFGPGTRLTVT.

On this clone itself: A much more abundant neighbour one base away suggests this may be a read error. The identical CDR3 is also encoded by other nucleotide sequences in the sample. CDR3 coding DNA: TGTGCCTGGAGGCCCCTGGGGCAGAGAGCAACTGAAGCTTTCTTT. It codes for CAWRPLGQRATEAFF. The rearrangement joins TRBV30 to TRBJ1-1, with D perhaps matching TRBD1 (5 bases). Germline V gene sequence: CDR1 GTSNPN, CDR2 SVGIG (reference sequence). The V and J ends lost 3 bases and 5 bases respectively, with 19 bases between them. The CDR3 is 15 residues long.

The chain employs TRBV11-3 and TRBJ2-2, with D maybe TRBD2 (6 bases). CDR3 length: 18 residues. Trimming removed 0 bases at V and 1 base at J, with 15 bases between. Germline CDR1 is SGHNT and CDR2 is YENEEA. The CDR3 DNA sequence: TGTGCCAGCAGCTTAGAAGGAGGGTGGGTTGGGAACACCGGGGAGCTGTTTTTT. This translates into CASSLEGGWVGNTGELFF.

V is TRBV18 and J is TRBJ1-1, with D unclear. The CDR3 spans 15 residues. In germline, CDR1 is KGHSH, CDR2 LQKENI. V was shortened by 2 bases and J by 1 base, with 11 bases between the two germline ends. As DNA, the CDR3 is TGTGCCAGCTCACCAACCAACGGACGGAACACTGAAGCTTTCTTT. Translation: CASSPTNGRNTEAFF.

A few counts support this clone. The chain employs TRBV9 and TRBJ1-3; no firm D call. Looked up from germline, CDR1 is SGDLS and CDR2 is YYNGEE. The CDR3 length is 15 residues. V gave up 0 bases and J gave up 0 bases, with 7 bases separating them. CDR3 DNA: TGTGCCAGCAGCGTAGACAGTTACTCTGGAAACACCATATATTTT. Encoded protein: CASSVDSYSGNTIYF.